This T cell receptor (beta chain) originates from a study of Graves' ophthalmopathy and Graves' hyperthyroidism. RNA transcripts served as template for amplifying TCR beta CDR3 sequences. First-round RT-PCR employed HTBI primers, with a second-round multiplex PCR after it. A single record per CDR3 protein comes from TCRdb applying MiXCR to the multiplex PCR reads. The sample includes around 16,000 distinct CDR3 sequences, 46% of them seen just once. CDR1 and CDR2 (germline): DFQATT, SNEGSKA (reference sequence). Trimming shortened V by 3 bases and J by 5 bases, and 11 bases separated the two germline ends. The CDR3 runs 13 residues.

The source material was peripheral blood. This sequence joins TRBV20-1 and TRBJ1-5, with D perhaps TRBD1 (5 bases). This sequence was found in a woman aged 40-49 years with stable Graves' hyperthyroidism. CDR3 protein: CSASQGRYQPQHF. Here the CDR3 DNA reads TGCAGTGCTAGTCAGGGACGGTATCAGCCCCAGCATTTT.